These 20 T cell receptor beta chains originate from one sample sequenced in a study of blood T cell repertoires in COVID-19. Profiling relied on immunoSEQ multiplex PCR, and the TCRdb table lists in-frame clones only, not all of them. The sample has 400,000 to 450,000 clones, over 75% seen once. The sample taken for sequencing was peripheral blood. All receptors derive from a woman in her thirties or forties with COVID-19, enrolled during active disease.

The sample holds many counts of this clone. Other DNA sequences in the sample encode the same CDR3. The chain employs TRBV4-2 and TRBJ1-6; weak D call: TRBD1 (6 bases). Germline V CDR1 and CDR2: LGHNA, YNFKEQ. Trimming left V 1 base short and J 7 bases short, with 11 bases between. CDR3 length: 15 residues. The chain's CDR3 is CASSQGQGWNSPLHF. Written as DNA, the CDR3 is TGTGCCAGCAGCCAAGGGCAGGGGTGGAATTCACCCCTCCACTTT.

Written as DNA, the CDR3 is TGTGCCAGCAGCCCTCAGACAGGGGAGTATGAGCAGTACTTC. Translated, it gives CASSPQTGEYEQYF. The genes are TRBV5-4 and TRBJ2-7; 8 bases map to TRBD1. This CDR3 spans 14 amino acids. The trim removed 4 bases at V and 7 bases at J, leaving 10 bases unmatched. CDR1 and CDR2 (germline): SGHNT, YYREEE (reference sequence).

The V call is TRBV11-1, the J call TRBJ2-1; 7 bases map to TRBD1. V dropped 3 bases and J dropped 2; count of bases not matched to a gene: 4. The germline V gene encodes CDR1 SGHAT and CDR2 FQDESV (reference sequence). CDR3 length: 15 amino acids. CDR3 amino acids: CASSFGTVTYNEQFF. In nucleotides, the CDR3 is TGTGCCAGCAGCTTCGGGACAGTAACCTACAATGAGCAGTTCTTC.

The chain carries TRBV7-3 and TRBJ2-1; 8 positions agree with TRBD1. The CDR3 is made up of 15 amino acids. V lost 3 bases and J lost 6; bases outside the gene matches: 7. Germline CDR1 is SGHTA and CDR2 is FQGTGA. The CDR3 loop reads CASSLDRERSNEQFF. CDR3 nucleotides: TGTGCCAGCAGCTTGGACAGGGAGCGAAGCAATGAGCAGTTCTTC.

The chain employs TRBV28 and TRBJ1-1, with D tentatively TRBD1 (6 bases). CDR3 length: 12 residues. The V and J ends lost 5 bases and 8 bases respectively, with 12 bases between them. The V gene's germline CDR1 is MDHEN and CDR2 SYDVKM. CDR3 amino acids: CASSTTGKEAFF. The CDR3 nucleotides are TGTGCCAGCAGTACTACAGGGAAGGAAGCTTTCTTT.

V usage is TRBV5-1 and J usage is TRBJ1-2, with D possibly being TRBD1 (6 bases). The CDR3 is 18 amino acids. Per the germline V gene, CDR1 is SGHRS and CDR2 is YFSETQ. V was trimmed by 0 bases and J by 0 bases, leaving 18 bases between them. The DNA of the CDR3 is TGCGCCAGCAGCTTGGCCGTTCGAGACAGGCCACCTAACTATGGCTACACCTTC. This translates into CASSLAVRDRPPNYGYTF.

This chain's CDR3 is CASNRFGSYNSPLHF. CDR3 DNA sequence: TGTGCCAGCAACAGATTTGGCTCCTATAATTCACCCCTCCACTTT. The rearrangement links TRBV6-5 to TRBJ1-6; D is unclear. V was trimmed by 7 bases and J by 0 bases, leaving 10 bases between them. Germline V gives CDR1 MNHEY, CDR2 SVGAGI. The CDR3 sequence is 15 residues long.

The chain recombines TRBV6-2 or TRBV6-3 with TRBJ1-1; no clear D. V lost 6 bases and J 0 bases, leaving 11 bases between the germline ends. Per the germline V gene, CDR1 is MNHEY and CDR2 is SVGEGT. The length of the CDR3 is 14 residues. The CDR3 bases are TGTGCCAGCAGCCCAAGCAGGATGAACACTGAAGCTTTCTTT. Encoded protein: CASSPSRMNTEAFF.

This sequence joins TRBV12-3 or TRBV12-4 and TRBJ1-2; D not certain. The V and J ends lost 2 bases and 2 bases respectively, with 6 bases between them. This CDR3 has 13 amino acids. The CDR3, as DNA: TGTGCCAGCAGTTTATGGCCGAACTATGGCTACACCTTC. Its translation is CASSLWPNYGYTF.

V and J are TRBV27 and TRBJ2-3, with D maybe TRBD1 (5 bases). This CDR3 has 14 residues. Deletions cut 5 bases from V and 1 base from J, with 10 bases between. Per germline, CDR1 MNHEY and CDR2 SMNVEV (reference sequence). CDR3 residues: CASSADIRTDTQYF. The CDR3 nucleotides are TGTGCCAGCAGTGCGGACATTCGCACAGATACGCAGTATTTT.

This clone has a handful of counts. The rearrangement joins TRBV3-1 (or the pseudogene TRBV3-2) to TRBJ2-5; 8 bases agree with TRBD2. This CDR3 has 17 amino acids. Germline values: CDR1 LGHDT, CDR2 YNNKEL (reference sequence). The junction had 6 bases not matched to a gene; V was cut back by 0 bases and J by 0 bases. The chain's CDR3 is CASSQELAETYQETQYF. Here the CDR3 DNA reads TGTGCCAGCAGCCAAGAACTAGCGGAGACGTACCAAGAGACCCAGTACTTC.

With respect to this clone: This clone may be a read error of a much larger clone one base away. Other DNA sequences of this sample code for an identical CDR3. This CDR3 is CASSDSSGGADTQYF. DNA for the CDR3: TGTGCCAGCAGTGACTCTAGCGGGGGGGCCGATACGCAGTATTTT. J is TRBJ2-3 and V is TRBV6-4, with 11 nucleotides matching TRBD2. The CDR3 covers 15 residues. Germline assignment: CDR1 MRHNA and CDR2 SNTAGT. J gave up 6 bases and V 0 bases, and 2 bases lay outside the gene matches.

This chain joins TRBV5-5 and TRBJ2-7, with 9 nucleotides matching TRBD1. Per the germline V gene, CDR1 is SGHKS and CDR2 is YYEKEE (reference sequence). The CDR3 runs 15 residues. V lost 4 bases to trimming and J lost 4 bases; unmatched junction nucleotides: 9. CDR3 loop: CASSHKTGGGYEQYF. CDR3 bases: TGTGCCAGCAGCCATAAGACAGGGGGTGGATACGAGCAGTACTTC.

This chain links TRBV19 with TRBJ1-2; D is possibly TRBD1 (6 bases). This CDR3 comprises 15 residues. Germline-derived CDR1 and CDR2 are LNHDA and SQIVND (reference sequence). Trimming removed 6 bases at V and 7 bases at J, with 21 bases between. CDR3 protein: CASSETGNRVAGYTF. The DNA of the CDR3 is TGTGCCAGTAGCGAAACCGGGAACAGGGTAGCTGGCTACACCTTC.

The V and J genes are TRBV6-5 and TRBJ2-2; D is uncertain. The CDR3 sequence is 15 residues long. CDR1 and CDR2 (germline): MNHEY, SVGAGI. V lost 6 bases, J lost 2 bases, and 13 bases lay in between. In DNA form, the CDR3 reads TGTGCCAGCAGCCAGATCTCACGTAACACCGGGGAGCTGTTTTTT. Protein product: CASSQISRNTGELFF.

V gene TRBV28 combines with J gene TRBJ1-1; 7 bases map to TRBD1. Germline-derived CDR1 and CDR2 are MDHEN and SYDVKM. CDR3 length: 14 residues. The J segment lost 1 base and the V segment lost 5 bases, leaving 4 bases of the junction unmatched. The CDR3 sequence: CASSPGTENTEAFF. CDR3 coding DNA: TGTGCCAGCAGTCCGGGGACAGAGAACACTGAAGCTTTCTTT. Filled out from reference TRBV28 and TRBJ1-1, the complete variable domain reads DVKVTQSSRYLVKRTGEKVFLECVQDMDHENMFWYRQDPGLGLRLIYFSYDVKMKEKGDIPEGYSVSREKKERFSLILESASTNQTSMYLCASSPGTENTEAFFGQGTRLTVV.

About this clone: The sample carries other DNA sequences with the same CDR3. The chain uses TRBV7-8 and TRBJ1-2; no clear D. This CDR3 has 13 amino acids. With 1 base removed from V and 4 bases from J, the gap between germline ends came to 7 bases. Germline loops: CDR1 SGHVS, CDR2 FQNEAQ. In DNA form, the CDR3 reads TGTGCCAGCAGCTTAGGAACCGGCTATGGCTACACCTTC. Its protein is CASSLGTGYGYTF. The full variable domain, its missing parts supplied by reference TRBV7-8 and TRBJ1-2, is GAGVSQSPRYKVAKRGQDVALRCDPISGHVSLFWYQQALGQGPEFLTYFQNEAQLDKSGLPSDRFFAERPEGSVSTLKIQRTQQEDSAVYLCASSLGTGYGYTFGSGTRLTVV.

Comment on this clone: Other DNA variants within this sample encode the same CDR3. This chain links TRBV27 with TRBJ1-3; TRBD1 matches at 8 bases. With V trimmed by 5 bases and J by 0 bases, 3 bases remained unmatched. The germline V gene encodes CDR1 MNHEY and CDR2 SMNVEV (reference sequence). The CDR3 sequence is 15 residues long. This CDR3 is CASSPGTGSGNTIYF. DNA of the CDR3: TGTGCCAGCAGTCCCGGGACAGGCTCTGGAAACACCATATATTTT.

The chain recombines TRBV29-1 with TRBJ1-2, with D unresolved. The CDR3 spans 10 residues. Trimming shortened V by 4 bases and J by 5 bases, and 5 bases separated the two germline ends. The germline gives CDR1 SQVTM, CDR2 ANQGSEA. The CDR3 loop reads CSVAVYGYTF. Here the CDR3 DNA reads TGCAGCGTTGCCGTATATGGCTACACCTTC.

This chain joins TRBV20-1 and TRBJ1-2; no clear D gene. Trimming removed 4 bases from V and 3 bases from J, with 3 bases in between. The CDR3 covers 10 residues. CDR1 and CDR2 (germline): DFQATT, SNEGSKA (reference sequence). The DNA for the CDR3 is TGCAGTGCTACCGACTATGGCTACACCTTC. Its translation is CSATDYGYTF.